This T cell receptor (beta chain) was documented in a study of blood T cell repertoires in COVID-19. Study-level information: COVID-19 samples collected from the United States, Italy and Spain covered acute and convalescent phases.

Germline V gene sequence: CDR1 SGHTA, CDR2 FQGNSA. V lost 5 bases and J lost 2; bases outside the gene matches: 9. The CDR3 is 16 amino acids. Only in-frame clones appear in the TCRdb table, and some are missing; sequencing was by immunoSEQ multiplex PCR. Among 110,000 or so clones listed, 81% were seen once. Sample: peripheral blood. This receptor was obtained from a man at least 80 years old with acute or convalescent COVID-19. This chain links TRBV7-2 with TRBJ2-4; 7 nucleotides align to TRBD2. CDR3 residues: CASSLGGGRSKNIQYF. DNA of the CDR3: TGTGCCAGCAGCCTCGGCGGGGGAAGATCCAAAAACATTCAGTACTTC.